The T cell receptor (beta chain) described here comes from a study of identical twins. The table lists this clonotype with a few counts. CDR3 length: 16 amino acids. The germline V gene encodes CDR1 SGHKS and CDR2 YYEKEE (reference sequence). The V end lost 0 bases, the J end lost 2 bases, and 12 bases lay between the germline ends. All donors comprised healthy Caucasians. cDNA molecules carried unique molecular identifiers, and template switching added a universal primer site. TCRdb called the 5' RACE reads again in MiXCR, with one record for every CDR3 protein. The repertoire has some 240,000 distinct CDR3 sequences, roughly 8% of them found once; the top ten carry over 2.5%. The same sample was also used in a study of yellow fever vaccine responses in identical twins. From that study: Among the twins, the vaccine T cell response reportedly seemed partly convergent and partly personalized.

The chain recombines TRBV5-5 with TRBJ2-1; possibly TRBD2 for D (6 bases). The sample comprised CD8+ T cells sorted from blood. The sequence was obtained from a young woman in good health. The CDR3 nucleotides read TGTGCCAGCAGCTTGGCGGGAGAGGTTGCCTACAATGAGCAGTTCTTC. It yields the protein CASSLAGEVAYNEQFF.